What follows are 5 T cell receptor beta chains derived from one specimen sequenced in a study of OX40 agonist ivuxolimab in advanced cancers. Repertoires were generated with immunoSEQ multiplex PCR, while TCRdb's copy carries only in-frame clones and drops some. This repertoire shows 50,000 to 60,000 clones, about nine tenths found once; its top ten account for approximately 7%. Here the sequenced sample was CD4+ or CD8+ T cells sorted from blood, taken in a trial of the OX40 agonist ivuxolimab. All receptors derive from an adult with an advanced solid tumor such as melanoma, head and neck, liver or kidney cancer.

The chain employs TRBV6-5 and TRBJ1-6; no clear D gene. The CDR3 totals 15 residues. Trimming took 2 bases from V and 7 from J, leaving 12 bases between them. In germline, CDR1 is MNHEY, CDR2 SVGAGI. The CDR3 reads CASSYDPERNSPLHF. CDR3 coding DNA: TGTGCCAGCAGTTACGACCCTGAAAGGAATTCACCCCTCCACTTT.

This chain uses TRBV7-9 with TRBJ2-7, with 9 bases lining up with TRBD2. V was clipped by 5 bases and J by 2 bases; unmatched bases: 1. Germline lookup yields CDR1 SEHNR and CDR2 FQNEAQ (reference sequence). The CDR3 has 13 amino acids. Written as DNA, the CDR3 is TGTGCCAGCAGCGCGGGGGGGACCTACGAGCAGTACTTC. Translated, it gives CASSAGGTYEQYF.

This clone appeared a single time. The chain joins TRBV5-5 to TRBJ2-5, with 8 bases lining up with TRBD2. The V gene end was trimmed by 4 bases and the J gene end by 1 base; junction bases not matched to a gene: 6. This CDR3 contains 15 residues. Germline V gene sequence: CDR1 SGHKS, CDR2 YYEKEE (reference sequence). DNA for the CDR3: TGTGCCAGCAGCATCACTAGCGGAAGCCAAGAGACCCAGTACTTC. It is translated as CASSITSGSQETQYF.

The chain is built from TRBV9 and TRBJ1-2; D is unresolved. This CDR3 region has 11 residues. Per germline, CDR1 SGDLS and CDR2 YYNGEE. V gave up 4 bases and J gave up 3 bases, with 4 bases separating them. In DNA form, the CDR3 reads TGTGCCAGCAGCCGGGACTATGGCTACACCTTC. Translation gives CASSRDYGYTF. Full variable domain (remainder filled in from reference TRBV9 and TRBJ1-2): DSGVTQTPKHLITATGQRVTLRCSPRSGDLSVYWYQQSLDQGLQFLIQYYNGEERAKGNILERFSAQQFPDLHSELNLSSLELGDSALYFCASSRDYGYTFGSGTRLTVV.

The V and J genes are TRBV2 and TRBJ2-1; 14 bases are shared with TRBD2. V gave up 1 base and J gave up 2 bases; unmatched junction bases: 1. Looked up from germline, CDR1 is SNHLY and CDR2 is FYNNEI. The CDR3 covers 17 residues. DNA for the CDR3: TGTGCCAGCAGTGAAGTGACTAGCGGGGGGGCCTACAATGAGCAGTTCTTC. It is translated as CASSEVTSGGAYNEQFF.